This T cell receptor (beta chain) was captured by sequencing in a study of blood T cells in healthy people across ages. Study observations and caveats: The lack of PBMC sorting stopped any conclusive naive versus antigen-experienced comparison. There were more naive CD4+ cells and higher diversity in long-lived donors than in aged donors.

To note about this clonotype: Its antigen is not identified.

Germline V gene data show CDR1 as KGHSH and CDR2 as LQKENI. The V and J ends lost 3 bases and 2 bases respectively, with 10 bases between them. The CDR3 contains 14 residues. It was with a sample-barcoded 5' primer and a J-beta primer mix that a second PCR of roughly 7 to 12 cycles was run. Using its own MiXCR run on the 5' RACE reads, TCRdb lists one record per CDR3 protein. Found here are 2 million or so distinct CDR3 sequences, roughly 50% of them singletons; the top ten hold less than 2.5%. The clonotype comes from a woman in her thirties or forties in good health. V is TRBV18 and J is TRBJ2-5; D remains ambiguous. Material: blood. CDR3 residues: CASSPDDKQETQYF. The CDR3 DNA follows: TGTGCCAGCTCACCCGATGACAAGCAAGAGACCCAGTACTTC. Variable domain in full (rest from reference TRBV18 and TRBJ2-5): NAGVMQNPRHLVRRRGQEARLRCSPMKGHSHVYWYRQLPEEGLKFMVYLQKENIIDESGMPKERFSAEFPKEGPSILRIQQVVRGDSAAYFCASSPDDKQETQYFGPGTRLLVL.